This entry lists 24 T cell receptor beta chains sequenced from one sample in a study of shared clonotypes between healthy human individuals. Naive CD8 isolation took CD45RO-negative cells positively selected for CCR7 and excluded terminally differentiated effector memory CD45RA+ cells. The repertoire was sequenced with immunoSEQ multiplex PCR; TCRdb's copy has only in-frame clones and lacks some. The table records fewer than 800,000 clones, 92% of them present only once. Specimen: naive CD8+ T cells sorted from blood. The source of these receptors is a man aged 25 to 45 in good health.

The genes are TRBV7-9 and TRBJ1-1; D unresolved. V lost 5 bases and J 7 bases, leaving 11 bases between the germline ends. Germline CDR1 reads SEHNR; CDR2 reads FQNEAQ (reference sequence). The CDR3 contains 12 residues. The CDR3 DNA sequence: TGTGCCAGCAGCCCCTCTGTGGGTGAAGCTTTCTTT. Translation gives CASSPSVGEAFF.

The genes are TRBV5-4 and TRBJ2-7; TRBD2 might be the D (5 bases). Germline CDR1 SGHNT, CDR2 YYREEE (reference sequence). Trimming removed 0 bases from V and 5 bases from J, with 12 bases in between. The CDR3 covers 14 residues. The CDR3 coding sequence is TGTGCCAGCAGCTTGGCCGTAGCGAGGAACGAGCAGTACTTC. Protein sequence: CASSLAVARNEQYF.

Remarks on this clone: This specimen includes other DNA sequences encoding the same CDR3. V and J are TRBV9 and TRBJ2-7; D not resolved. V shed 0 bases and J shed 1 base, with 5 bases lying between them. This CDR3 has 13 amino acids. CDR1 and CDR2 from the germline V gene are SGDLS and YYNGEE. CDR3 DNA sequence: TGTGCCAGCAGCGTAGGAGCGTCCTACGAGCAGTACTTC. Amino acids: CASSVGASYEQYF.

The chain carries TRBV14 and TRBJ2-1, with 8 bases identical to TRBD2. V lost 0 bases and J lost 10; bases outside the gene matches: 11. The CDR3 covers 16 residues. Per germline, CDR1 SGHDN and CDR2 FVKESK. The CDR3 bases are TGTGCCAGCAGCCAAGACGGCGACCTCCCGGGGGGGGAGCAGTTCTTC. Amino acids: CASSQDGDLPGGEQFF.

The gene calls are TRBV4-1 and TRBJ2-7; TRBD2 agrees at 8 bases. V lost 5 bases to trimming and J lost 5 bases; unmatched junction nucleotides: 8. Looked up from germline, CDR1 is MGHRA and CDR2 is YSYEKL. The CDR3 sequence is 14 residues long. CDR3 coding DNA: TGCGCCAGCAGCACAAGCGGGAGCTTGAACGAGCAGTACTTC. Translated: CASSTSGSLNEQYF.

Of note for this clone: The same CDR3 is also encoded by other DNA sequences in this sample. The chain recombines TRBV5-1 with TRBJ1-1; D is unresolved. V was trimmed by 0 bases and J by 0 bases, leaving 6 bases between them. CDR1 and CDR2 (germline): SGHRS, YFSETQ. This CDR3 has 14 residues. As DNA, the CDR3 is TGCGCCAGCAGCTTGGTTCGCATGAACACTGAAGCTTTCTTT. This gives the protein CASSLVRMNTEAFF.

V gene TRBV19 combines with J gene TRBJ2-1, with 11 bases aligning to TRBD2. The junction had 14 bases not matched to a gene; V was cut back by 4 bases and J by 9 bases. The CDR3 extends over 17 amino acids. Germline V gene data show CDR1 as LNHDA and CDR2 as SQIVND (reference sequence). The CDR3 protein is CASSTRPLSGRAGEQFF. The CDR3 coding sequence is TGTGCCAGTAGTACGAGACCCCTTAGCGGGAGGGCCGGTGAGCAGTTCTTC.

The rearrangement links TRBV5-1 to TRBJ2-1, with a possible D match to TRBD1 (5 bases). Looked up from germline, CDR1 is SGHRS and CDR2 is YFSETQ. The length of the CDR3 is 14 residues. Trimming shortened V by 3 bases and J by 3 bases, and 10 bases separated the two germline ends. The CDR3 DNA reads as TGCGCCAGCAGCTCCTTTGACAGCTACAATGAGCAGTTCTTC. Protein product: CASSSFDSYNEQFF.

The chain has TRBV2 and TRBJ2-6; either TRBD1 or TRBD2 may supply D (6 bases each). V lost 7 bases and J 0 bases, leaving 16 bases between the germline ends. The CDR3 loop spans 17 amino acids. Germline V CDR1 and CDR2: SNHLY, FYNNEI. CDR3 coding DNA: TGTGCCAGCACTACGGGGGCCGATGACTCTGGGGCCAACGTCCTGACTTTC. As protein: CASTTGADDSGANVLTF.

The V call is TRBV11-2, the J call TRBJ2-7; TRBD2 matches 10 bases. Trimming removed 2 bases from V and 5 bases from J; junction bases left unmatched: 0. Germline V gives CDR1 SGHAT, CDR2 FQNNGV. The CDR3 loop spans 13 amino acids. The CDR3, as DNA: TGTGCCAGCAGCTTAACTAGCGGGGACGAGCAGTACTTC. Its protein is CASSLTSGDEQYF.

The CDR3 sequence: CASNPQSSYTDTQYF. CDR3 nucleotide sequence: TGTGCCAGCAACCCCCAGTCCAGCTACACAGATACGCAGTATTTT. V is TRBV27 and J is TRBJ2-3; D unclear. The germline CDR1 and CDR2 sequences are MNHEY and SMNVEV (reference sequence). V was cut by 7 bases and J by 2 bases, with 16 bases left in between. This CDR3 spans 15 amino acids.

The V gene is TRBV19, the J gene TRBJ1-5, with 8 bases lining up with TRBD1. The CDR3 totals 13 residues. CDR1 and CDR2 (germline): LNHDA, SQIVND (reference sequence). Trimming removed 3 bases from V and 7 bases from J; junction bases left unmatched: 2. CDR3 loop: CASSIRGPQPQHF. The CDR3 DNA is TGTGCCAGTAGTATCAGGGGGCCCCAGCCCCAGCATTTT. Full variable domain (remainder filled in from reference TRBV19 and TRBJ1-5): DGGITQSPKYLFRKEGQNVTLSCEQNLNHDAMYWYRQDPGQGLRLIYYSQIVNDFQKGDIAEGYSVSREKKESFPLTVTSAQKNPTAFYLCASSIRGPQPQHFGDGTRLSIL.

The chain uses TRBV4-3 and TRBJ2-5; D not certain. Trimming left V 0 bases short and J 1 base short, with 6 bases between. Germline V lookup: CDR1 LGHNA, CDR2 YSLEER. The CDR3 spans 14 residues. This CDR3 reads CASSQERSQETQYF. For the CDR3, the DNA is TGCGCCAGCAGCCAAGAGCGCAGCCAAGAGACCCAGTACTTC.

J is TRBJ2-1 and V is TRBV5-1; D remains unclear. V shed 4 bases and J shed 5 bases, with 7 bases lying between them. Germline V gene sequence: CDR1 SGHRS, CDR2 YFSETQ. The CDR3 has 12 residues. The DNA of the CDR3 is TGCGCCAGCAGCCAAGCGAACAATGAGCAGTTCTTC. Protein sequence: CASSQANNEQFF. The whole variable domain, remainder taken from reference TRBV5-1 and TRBJ2-1, is KAGVTQTPRYLIKTRGQQVTLSCSPISGHRSVSWYQQTPGQGLQFLFEYFSETQRNKGNFPGRFSGRQFSNSRSEMNVSTLELGDSALYLCASSQANNEQFFGPGTRLTVL.

This clone was counted a single time. At the DNA level, this CDR3 is encoded by other sequences in the same sample as well. The rearrangement uses TRBV29-1 and TRBJ2-7, with TRBD1 identical over 9 bases. The CDR3 loop spans 13 amino acids. Trimming removed 4 bases from V and 3 bases from J; junction bases left unmatched: 4. Germline CDR1 SQVTM, CDR2 ANQGSEA. The chain's CDR3 is CSVVQGANYEQYF. The DNA of the CDR3 is TGCAGCGTTGTACAGGGGGCGAACTACGAGCAGTACTTC.

The V and J genes are TRBV21-1 and TRBJ2-7; no check of the table's D call, TRBD2, against the DNA was made. TRBV21-1 is a pseudogene. The CDR3 contains 18 residues. Here the CDR3 reads CARPPSCPLGGSSYEQYF. The CDR3 DNA reads TGTGCCAGGCCACCTTCATGCCCCCTCGGGGGTAGCTCCTACGAGCAGTACTTC.

The J gene is TRBJ2-7, the V gene TRBV9; 7 bases are shared with TRBD2. CDR3 length: 15 amino acids. The V gene's germline CDR1 is SGDLS and CDR2 YYNGEE. The junction had 11 bases not matched to a gene; V was cut back by 3 bases and J by 5 bases. CDR3 sequence (DNA): TGTGCCAGCAGCGGGGAAGGGACTACCGGGAACGAGCAGTACTTC. Its protein product is CASSGEGTTGNEQYF.

The J gene is TRBJ2-7, the V gene TRBV19, with 8 bases identical to TRBD2. J lost 3 bases, V lost 0 bases, and 7 bases had no gene match. The V gene's germline CDR1 is LNHDA and CDR2 SQIVND (reference sequence). The length of the CDR3 is 16 residues. Written as DNA, the CDR3 is TGTGCCAGTAGTATAGATCTCATAGCGGGACTCTACGAGCAGTACTTC. The encoded protein is CASSIDLIAGLYEQYF.

The V call is TRBV18, the J call TRBJ1-4; 9 bases match TRBD1. This CDR3 spans 17 amino acids. Looked up from germline, CDR1 is KGHSH and CDR2 is LQKENI. V shed 0 bases, J shed 8 bases, and the junction held 10 bases outside the gene matches. DNA of the CDR3: TGTGCCAGCTCACCACCAAATCTACAGGGGGCGAAGGAAAAACTGTTTTTT. Translation: CASSPPNLQGAKEKLFF.

V is TRBV18 and J is TRBJ2-7, with D hard to call. Germline CDR1 reads KGHSH; CDR2 reads LQKENI. Trimming took off 1 base at V and 3 bases at J, with 16 bases between the two ends. This CDR3 has 16 residues. The CDR3 DNA sequence: TGTGCCAGCTCACCACAGTTGTCAGGCGGCGGCTACGAGCAGTACTTC. Translation: CASSPQLSGGGYEQYF.

The chain is built from TRBV15 and TRBJ2-1, with 8 bases lining up with TRBD2. Germline V gives CDR1 LNHNV, CDR2 YYDKDF (reference sequence). This CDR3 region has 14 residues. J lost 5 bases, V lost 5 bases, and 5 bases had no gene match. For the CDR3, the DNA is TGTGCCACCAGCGGGGGACTAGGGAACAATGAGCAGTTCTTC. Residues: CATSGGLGNNEQFF.

The V call is TRBV30, the J call TRBJ2-1; TRBD1 agrees at 12 bases. Germline values: CDR1 GTSNPN, CDR2 SVGIG (reference sequence). Trimming at V came to 4 bases and at J to 8 bases, leaving 15 bases not matched to a gene. The CDR3 contains 17 residues. The CDR3 is CAWIPTPGQGAIDEQFF. The DNA for the CDR3 is TGTGCCTGGATCCCCACTCCGGGACAGGGGGCGATCGATGAGCAGTTCTTC.

This clone appeared once. The V and J genes are TRBV27 and TRBJ2-5; TRBD2 aligns across 11 bases. The J call may be in error: the DNA end matches TRBJ2-7 better. CDR1 is MNHEY and CDR2 is SMNVEV in the germline V gene (reference sequence). The CDR3 spans 20 residues. CDR3 sequence (DNA): TGTGCCAGCAGTTTATACCAAAGGGGACTAGCGGAGGCGGTTGGGTACGAGCAGTACTTC. Translating gives CASSLYQRGLAEAVGYEQYF.

V gene TRBV5-4 combines with J gene TRBJ2-3; D is ambiguous. The ends were cut back, 2 bases at V and 4 bases at J, with 11 bases in the middle. CDR1 is SGHNT and CDR2 is YYREEE in the germline V gene (reference sequence). This CDR3 is built from 14 residues. CDR3 sequence: CASSFAPRSDTQYF. The CDR3 region has the DNA TGTGCCAGCAGCTTCGCCCCTCGGTCAGATACGCAGTATTTT.